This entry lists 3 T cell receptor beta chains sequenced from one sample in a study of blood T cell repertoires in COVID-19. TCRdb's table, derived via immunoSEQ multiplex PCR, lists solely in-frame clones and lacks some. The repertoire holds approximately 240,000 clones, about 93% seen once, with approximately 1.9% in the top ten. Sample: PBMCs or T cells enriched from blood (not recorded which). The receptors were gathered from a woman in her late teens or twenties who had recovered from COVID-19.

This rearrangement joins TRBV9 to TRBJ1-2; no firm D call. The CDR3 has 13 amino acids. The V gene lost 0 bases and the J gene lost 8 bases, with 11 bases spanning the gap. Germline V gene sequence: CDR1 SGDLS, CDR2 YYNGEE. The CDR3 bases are TGTGCCAGCAGCGTAGACGACTTATGGGGCTACACCTTC. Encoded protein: CASSVDDLWGYTF.

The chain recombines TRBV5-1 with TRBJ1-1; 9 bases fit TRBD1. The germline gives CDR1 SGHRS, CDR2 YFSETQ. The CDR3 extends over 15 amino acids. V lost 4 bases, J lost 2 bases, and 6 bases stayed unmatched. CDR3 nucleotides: TGCGCCAGCAGCGCCGGGGACAGGGTAAACACTGAAGCTTTCTTT. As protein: CASSAGDRVNTEAFF. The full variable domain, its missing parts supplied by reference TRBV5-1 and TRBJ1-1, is KAGVTQTPRYLIKTRGQQVTLSCSPISGHRSVSWYQQTPGQGLQFLFEYFSETQRNKGNFPGRFSGRQFSNSRSEMNVSTLELGDSALYLCASSAGDRVNTEAFFGQGTRLTVV.

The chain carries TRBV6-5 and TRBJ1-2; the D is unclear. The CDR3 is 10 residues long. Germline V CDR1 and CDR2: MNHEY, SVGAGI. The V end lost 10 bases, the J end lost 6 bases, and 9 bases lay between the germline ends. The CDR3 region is CANGPDGYTF. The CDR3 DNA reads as TGTGCCAATGGGCCAGATGGCTACACCTTC.